The 12 T cell receptor beta chains listed next were all sequenced from one sample in a study of cytotoxic CD8 clonotypes in ibrutinib-treated CLL. The assay was immunoSEQ multiplex PCR, and TCRdb's table has in-frame clones only and misses some. The table lists 53,000 or so clones, approximately 50% of them singletons. The material was PBMCs, obtained at disease progression, from a patient treated with ibrutinib. The receptor set was obtained from a human donor with chronic lymphocytic leukemia.

The rearrangement uses TRBV29-1 and TRBJ1-2, with no clear D. Germline assignment: CDR1 SQVTM and CDR2 ANQGSEA. V was shortened by 1 base and J by 0 bases, with 12 bases between the two germline ends. The CDR3 extends over 15 amino acids. In DNA, the CDR3 is TGCAGCGTTGAAGGGGAAACCGACGCTAACTATGGCTACACCTTC. As protein: CSVEGETDANYGYTF.

V and J are TRBV5-1 and TRBJ1-3; a weak D match, TRBD1 (5 bases). CDR3 length: 14 residues. V shed 4 bases and J shed 5 bases, with 13 bases lying between them. Germline CDR1 reads SGHRS; CDR2 reads YFSETQ. This CDR3 is CASSPESGRNTIYF. The CDR3 nucleotides read TGCGCCAGCAGCCCCGAGTCAGGGCGAAACACCATATATTTT.

This chain joins TRBV10-3 and TRBJ1-4; no clear D gene. This CDR3 contains 13 residues. V lost 1 base and J lost 8, with 8 bases in between. The germline CDR1 and CDR2 sequences are ENHRY and SYGVKD. The CDR3, as DNA: TGTGCCATCAGTGAGTGGCTGGGGGAAAAACTGTTTTTT. It translates to CAISEWLGEKLFF.

The chain uses TRBV27 and TRBJ2-3, with 9 bases fitting TRBD2. Germline trimming cut 3 bases from V and 3 bases from J; bases unmatched to any gene: 4. The germline CDR1 and CDR2 sequences are MNHEY and SMNVEV (reference sequence). The length of the CDR3 is 15 residues. CDR3: CASSFLTSGTDTQYF. The CDR3 region has the DNA TGTGCCAGCAGTTTCTTAACTAGCGGGACAGATACGCAGTATTTT.

There are many counts of this clone. The chain employs TRBV2 and TRBJ2-7; the match to TRBD1 covers 9 bases. The CDR3 has 14 residues. V lost 5 bases, J lost 6 bases, and 8 bases stayed unmatched. Germline V gene sequence: CDR1 SNHLY, CDR2 FYNNEI. This CDR3 reads CASSNRGLLGEQYF. The CDR3 region has the DNA TGTGCCAGCAGTAACAGGGGGCTACTGGGCGAGCAGTACTTC.

V is TRBV28 and J is TRBJ2-5; 9 bases fit TRBD2. With 3 bases clipped from V and 4 bases from J, the junction kept 6 bases outside the gene matches. From germline, CDR1 is MDHEN and CDR2 SYDVKM. There are 15 residues in the CDR3. In nucleotides, the CDR3 is TGTGCCAGCAGTTTTGCGGGAGGGAGAGTAGAGACCCAGTACTTC. Translated, it gives CASSFAGGRVETQYF.

The V call is TRBV2, the J call TRBJ2-5; D not certain. The CDR3 has 13 amino acids. V dropped 1 base and J dropped 7 bases, with 10 bases sitting between them. Looked up from germline, CDR1 is SNHLY and CDR2 is FYNNEI. The CDR3 loop reads CASSEGYRTTQYF. For the CDR3, the DNA is TGTGCCAGCAGTGAAGGGTACCGCACGACCCAGTACTTC.

This clone has only a few counts. The J gene is TRBJ2-7, the V gene TRBV28; 11 bases match TRBD2. This CDR3 is built from 15 residues. Germline values: CDR1 MDHEN, CDR2 SYDVKM. V trimming: 6 bases; J trimming: 4 bases; junction bases outside the gene matches: 8. CDR3: CASSLLAGGRYEQYF. CDR3 DNA: TGTGCCAGCAGCCTCCTAGCGGGAGGACGGTACGAGCAGTACTTC.

This clone was observed a few times. The chain combines TRBV9 with TRBJ2-3, with 10 bases aligning to TRBD2. Germline V gives CDR1 SGDLS, CDR2 YYNGEE. CDR3 size: 16 residues. With V trimmed by 4 bases and J by 3 bases, 8 bases remained unmatched. The CDR3 DNA is TGTGCCAGCAGCCTCGGACTAGCGGCGAAAACAGATACGCAGTATTTT. Its translation: CASSLGLAAKTDTQYF.

The V and J genes are TRBV28 and TRBJ2-7; tentatively, D is TRBD2 (5 bases). From germline, CDR1 is MDHEN and CDR2 SYDVKM. The V and J ends lost 6 bases and 5 bases respectively, with 14 bases between them. This CDR3 has 13 residues. Here the CDR3 DNA reads TGTGCCAGCAGCCACCCCGGGAACCACGAGCAGTACTTC. This codes for CASSHPGNHEQYF.

The CDR3: CASSTSPTVNTEAFF. The DNA for the CDR3 is TGTGCCAGCAGTACCTCCCCGACCGTGAACACTGAAGCTTTCTTT. The V and J genes are TRBV6-5 and TRBJ1-1; D is ambiguous. The germline gives CDR1 MNHEY, CDR2 SVGAGI. Trimming shortened V by 5 bases and J by 0 bases, and 13 bases separated the two germline ends. The length of the CDR3 is 15 residues.

V and J are TRBV6-5 and TRBJ2-7, with TRBD1 matching 9 bases. The V and J ends lost 0 bases and 3 bases, in that order; junction bases with no gene match: 6. CDR1 is MNHEY and CDR2 is SVGAGI in the germline V gene. This CDR3 comprises 16 residues. In nucleotides, the CDR3 is TGTGCCAGCAGTTACTCGATGGGACAGGGAGTCTACGAGCAGTACTTC. Protein: CASSYSMGQGVYEQYF.